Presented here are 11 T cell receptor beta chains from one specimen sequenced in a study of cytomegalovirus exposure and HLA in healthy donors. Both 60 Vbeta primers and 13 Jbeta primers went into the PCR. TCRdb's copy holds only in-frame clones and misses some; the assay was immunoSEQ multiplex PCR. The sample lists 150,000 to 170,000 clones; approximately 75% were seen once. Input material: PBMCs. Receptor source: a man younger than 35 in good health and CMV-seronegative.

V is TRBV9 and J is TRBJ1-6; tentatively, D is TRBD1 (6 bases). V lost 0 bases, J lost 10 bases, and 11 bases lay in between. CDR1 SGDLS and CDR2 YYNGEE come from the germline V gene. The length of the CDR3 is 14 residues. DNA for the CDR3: TGTGCCAGCAGCGTAGAAGGGGGTGGCTCACCCCTCCACTTT. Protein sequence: CASSVEGGGSPLHF.

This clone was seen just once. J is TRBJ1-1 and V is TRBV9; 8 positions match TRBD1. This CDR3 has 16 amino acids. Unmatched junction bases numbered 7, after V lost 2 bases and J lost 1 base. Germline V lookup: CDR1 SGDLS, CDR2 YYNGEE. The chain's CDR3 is CASSVPMGQENTEAFF. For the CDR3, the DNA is TGTGCCAGCAGCGTGCCAATGGGACAGGAGAACACTGAAGCTTTCTTT. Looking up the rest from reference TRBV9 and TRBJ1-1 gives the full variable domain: DSGVTQTPKHLITATGQRVTLRCSPRSGDLSVYWYQQSLDQGLQFLIQYYNGEERAKGNILERFSAQQFPDLHSELNLSSLELGDSALYFCASSVPMGQENTEAFFGQGTRLTVV.

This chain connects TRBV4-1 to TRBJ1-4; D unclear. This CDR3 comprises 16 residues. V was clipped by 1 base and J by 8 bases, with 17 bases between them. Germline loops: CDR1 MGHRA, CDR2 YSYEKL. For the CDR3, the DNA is TGCGCCAGCAGCCAAGTGGTACACCAAAGAGGGGAAAAACTGTTTTTT. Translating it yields CASSQVVHQRGEKLFF.

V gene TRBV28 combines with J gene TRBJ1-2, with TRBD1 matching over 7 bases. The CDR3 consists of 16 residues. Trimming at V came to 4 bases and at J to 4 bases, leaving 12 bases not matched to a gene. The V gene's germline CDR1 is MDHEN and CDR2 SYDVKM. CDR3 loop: CASSSPQAGGFYGYTF. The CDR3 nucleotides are TGTGCCAGCAGTTCTCCCCAGGCAGGGGGTTTCTATGGCTACACCTTC.

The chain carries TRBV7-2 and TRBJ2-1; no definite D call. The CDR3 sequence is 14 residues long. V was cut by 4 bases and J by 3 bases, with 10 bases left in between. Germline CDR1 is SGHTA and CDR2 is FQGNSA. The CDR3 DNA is TGTGCCAGCAGCTCCCAACCGGGCTACAATGAGCAGTTCTTC. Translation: CASSSQPGYNEQFF. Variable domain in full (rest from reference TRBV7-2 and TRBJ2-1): GAGVSQSPSNKVTEKGKDVELRCDPISGHTALYWYRQSLGQGLEFLIYFQGNSAPDKSGLPSDRFSAERTGGSVSTLTIQRTQQEDSAVYLCASSSQPGYNEQFFGPGTRLTVL.

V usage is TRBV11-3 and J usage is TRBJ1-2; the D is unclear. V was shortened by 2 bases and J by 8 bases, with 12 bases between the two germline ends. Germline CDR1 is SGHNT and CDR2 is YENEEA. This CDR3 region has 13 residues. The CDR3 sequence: CASSLSGQEGYTF. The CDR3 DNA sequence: TGTGCCAGCAGCTTAAGCGGGCAGGAGGGCTACACCTTC. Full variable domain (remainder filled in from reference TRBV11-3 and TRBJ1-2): EAGVVQSPRYKIIEKKQPVAFWCNPISGHNTLYWYLQNLGQGPELLIRYENEEAVDDSQLPKDRFSAERLKGVDSTLKIQPAELGDSAVYLCASSLSGQEGYTFGSGTRLTVV.

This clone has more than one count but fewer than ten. The CDR3 DNA follows: TGCGCCAGCAGCCCCGGCGCAGGGGGCGCCGCAGATACGCAGTATTTT. Protein: CASSPGAGGAADTQYF. The chain combines TRBV5-1 with TRBJ2-3; TRBD1 agrees at 8 bases. This CDR3 is built from 16 residues. Trimming took 4 bases from V and 4 from J; bases not matched to a gene: 11. CDR1 is SGHRS and CDR2 is YFSETQ in the germline V gene.

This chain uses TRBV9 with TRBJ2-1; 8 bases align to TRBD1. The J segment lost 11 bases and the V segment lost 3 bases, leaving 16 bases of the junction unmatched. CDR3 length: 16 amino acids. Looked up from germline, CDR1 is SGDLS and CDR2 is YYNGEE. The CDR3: CASSGLPGQARDKQFF. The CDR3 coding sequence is TGTGCCAGCAGCGGCCTGCCGGGACAGGCCCGCGATAAGCAGTTCTTC.

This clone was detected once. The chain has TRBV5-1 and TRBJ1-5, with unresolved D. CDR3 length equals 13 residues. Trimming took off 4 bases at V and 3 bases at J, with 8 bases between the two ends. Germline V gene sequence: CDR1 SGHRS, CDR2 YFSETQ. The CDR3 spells CASSSTPNQPQHF. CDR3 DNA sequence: TGCGCCAGCAGCAGTACTCCCAATCAGCCCCAGCATTTT.

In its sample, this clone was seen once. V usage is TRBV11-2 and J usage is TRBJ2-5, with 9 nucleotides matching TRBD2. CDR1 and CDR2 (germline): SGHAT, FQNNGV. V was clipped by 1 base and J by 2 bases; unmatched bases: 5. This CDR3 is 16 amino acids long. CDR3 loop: CASSLGSGGTQETQYF. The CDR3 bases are TGTGCCAGCAGCTTAGGAAGCGGGGGGACACAAGAGACCCAGTACTTC.

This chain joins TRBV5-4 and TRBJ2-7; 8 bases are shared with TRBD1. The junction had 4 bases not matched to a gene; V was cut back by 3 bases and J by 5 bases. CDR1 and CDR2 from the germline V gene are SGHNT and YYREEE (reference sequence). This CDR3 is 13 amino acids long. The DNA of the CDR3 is TGTGCCAGCAGCTCTGGACAGGGAGACGAGCAGTACTTC. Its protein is CASSSGQGDEQYF.